The 12 T cell receptor beta chains reported below all come from one sample, sequenced in a study of Ad26.COV2.S vaccination and SARS-CoV-2 variants. Repertoires were generated with immunoSEQ multiplex PCR, while TCRdb's copy carries only in-frame clones and drops some. The sample comprises about 440,000 clones, 90% of which are singletons, and about 4.5% rests with the top ten. Documented treatment: about 20 received Ad26.COV2.S at low or high dose, single or two shots; five or six received placebo; per-sample allocation not given. Samples came from day 63 after the first vaccine or placebo injection. The specimen was peripheral blood, collected in a trial of Ad26.COV2.S vaccine versus placebo. The receptors derive from a person aged 18-60 years who received the Ad26.COV2.S COVID-19 vaccine or a placebo.

The chain combines TRBV24-1 with TRBJ2-5, with D unclear. CDR1 and CDR2 from the germline V gene are KGHDR and SFDVKD. This CDR3 region has 17 residues. V was trimmed by 4 bases and J by 4 bases, leaving 21 bases between them. CDR3 DNA sequence: TGTGCCACCAGTGACCCTAGGGCCGGGCGAGGTGGAGAGACCCAGTACTTC. Translated: CATSDPRAGRGGETQYF.

The rearrangement links TRBV5-4 to TRBJ2-2; 10 bases are a match to TRBD1. The length of the CDR3 is 17 residues. Germline CDR1 and CDR2: SGHNT and YYREEE (reference sequence). V dropped 4 bases and J dropped 3; count of bases not matched to a gene: 9. DNA of the CDR3: TGTGCCAGCAGCGAAAGTGACAGGGGGCGCGACACCGGGGAGCTGTTTTTT. This sequence encodes CASSESDRGRDTGELFF.

This clone was detected only a few times. This CDR3 is also generated by other DNA sequences in the sample. The chain uses TRBV11-2 and TRBJ2-7; D gene unclear. The CDR3 is 12 residues long. The V end lost 1 base, the J end lost 1 base, and 2 bases lay between the germline ends. Germline V gene sequence: CDR1 SGHAT, CDR2 FQNNGV. The CDR3 reads CASSLGSYEQYF. The CDR3 coding sequence is TGTGCCAGCAGCTTAGGGTCCTACGAGCAGTACTTC.

The V call is TRBV5-1, the J call TRBJ2-7, with 10 bases aligning to TRBD1. After removal of 4 bases from V and 5 bases from J, the junction contained 12 bases not matched to a gene. This CDR3 is 16 amino acids long. CDR1 and CDR2 (germline): SGHRS, YFSETQ. The CDR3 is CASSPTGTGVINEQYF. The CDR3 DNA reads as TGCGCCAGCAGCCCGACCGGGACAGGGGTTATCAACGAGCAGTACTTC.

V gene TRBV3-1 (or the pseudogene TRBV3-2) combines with J gene TRBJ2-5; D is possibly TRBD2 (5 bases). The CDR3 loop spans 16 amino acids. Germline CDR1 is LGHDT and CDR2 is YNNKEL (reference sequence). V was shortened by 5 bases and J by 0 bases, with 16 bases between the two germline ends. The CDR3 region has the DNA TGTGCCAGCAGCTCTCAAAGCGGCTGGTACCAAGAGACCCAGTACTTC. It specifies CASSSQSGWYQETQYF.

The chain uses TRBV27 and TRBJ1-2; 8 bases match TRBD1. Per the germline V gene, CDR1 is MNHEY and CDR2 is SMNVEV (reference sequence). Losses at the gene ends were 3 bases for V and 4 bases for J; bases not matched to a gene: 1. CDR3 length equals 13 residues. The DNA for the CDR3 is TGTGCCAGCAGTTTCGACAGGGGCTATGGCTACACCTTC. Translation gives CASSFDRGYGYTF.

Notes on this clone: This likely stems from a read error, as it lies one base from a far larger clone. The V and J genes are TRBV7-2 and TRBJ2-1, with unresolved D. Germline V gives CDR1 SGHTA, CDR2 FQGNSA. The CDR3 is 11 amino acids. Trimming cost V 5 bases and J 7 bases, with 6 bases left between them. In DNA, the CDR3 is TGTGCCAGCAGCAAAGAGAATGAGCAGTTCTTC. Translating it yields CASSKENEQFF.

The chain is built from TRBV19 and TRBJ2-7; 10 nucleotides line up with TRBD1. There are 14 residues in the CDR3. Germline V gene data show CDR1 as LNHDA and CDR2 as SQIVND (reference sequence). Trimming at V came to 6 bases and at J to 2 bases, leaving 4 bases not matched to a gene. The CDR3 nucleotides read TGTGCCAGTAGCGGGACAGGGGTCGCCTACGAGCAGTACTTC. It encodes CASSGTGVAYEQYF. Together with reference TRBV19 and TRBJ2-7, the CDR3 gives the full variable domain: DGGITQSPKYLFRKEGQNVTLSCEQNLNHDAMYWYRQDPGQGLRLIYYSQIVNDFQKGDIAEGYSVSREKKESFPLTVTSAQKNPTAFYLCASSGTGVAYEQYFGPGTRLTVT.

DNA for the CDR3: TGCGCCAGCAGACAGGGCACTGAAGCTTTCTTT. This codes for CASRQGTEAFF. This chain connects TRBV4-1 to TRBJ1-1; tentative D call: TRBD1 (6 bases). Germline V gene sequence: CDR1 MGHRA, CDR2 YSYEKL. The V gene lost 6 bases and the J gene lost 4 bases, with 6 bases spanning the gap. The CDR3 runs to 11 residues.

V is TRBV4-1 and J is TRBJ1-4; 7 bases line up with TRBD1. The germline gives CDR1 MGHRA, CDR2 YSYEKL. This CDR3 is built from 16 residues. Germline trimming cut 3 bases from V and 6 bases from J; bases unmatched to any gene: 10. The DNA for the CDR3 is TGCGCCAGCAGCCATCGGGGGGTCAGGGGGGATGAAAAACTGTTTTTT. The encoded protein is CASSHRGVRGDEKLFF.

The J gene is TRBJ2-5, the V gene TRBV7-2; TRBD1 aligns across 9 bases. This CDR3 is 15 amino acids long. Unmatched junction bases numbered 5, after V lost 4 bases and J lost 2 bases. The germline CDR1 and CDR2 sequences are SGHTA and FQGNSA. This chain's CDR3 is CASSSRTGAQETQYF. The DNA for the CDR3 is TGTGCCAGCAGCTCACGGACAGGGGCTCAAGAGACCCAGTACTTC.

The chain uses TRBV13 and TRBJ2-3; a possible D gene is TRBD2 (6 bases). V was trimmed by 5 bases and J by 2 bases, leaving 14 bases between them. The length of the CDR3 is 15 residues. Germline V lookup: CDR1 PRHDT, CDR2 FYEKMQ (reference sequence). The CDR3: CASSKKLAITDTQYF. DNA of the CDR3: TGTGCCAGCAGCAAAAAACTAGCTATCACAGATACGCAGTATTTT.